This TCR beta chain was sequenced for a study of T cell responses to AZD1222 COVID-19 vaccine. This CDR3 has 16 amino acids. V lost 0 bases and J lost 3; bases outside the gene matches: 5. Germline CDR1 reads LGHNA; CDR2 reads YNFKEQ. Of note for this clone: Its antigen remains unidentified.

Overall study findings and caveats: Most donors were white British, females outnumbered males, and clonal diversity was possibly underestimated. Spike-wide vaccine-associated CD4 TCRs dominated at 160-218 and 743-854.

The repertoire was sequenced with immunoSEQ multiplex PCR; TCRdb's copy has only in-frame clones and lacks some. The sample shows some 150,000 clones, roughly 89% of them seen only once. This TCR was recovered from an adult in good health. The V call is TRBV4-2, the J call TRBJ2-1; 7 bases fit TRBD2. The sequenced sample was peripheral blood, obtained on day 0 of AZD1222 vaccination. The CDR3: CASSQERSGIYNEQFF. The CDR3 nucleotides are TGTGCCAGCAGCCAAGAGAGGAGCGGGATCTACAATGAGCAGTTCTTC.